This TCR beta chain was documented in a study of T cells in tumors and immune-related adverse events. TCRdb keeps only in-frame clones here, not all; method: immunoSEQ multiplex PCR. The repertoire holds fewer than 25,000 clones, with over 80% as singletons. The CDR3 spans 11 residues. Trimming cost V 3 bases and J 2 bases, with 1 base left between them. Germline CDR1 is KGHSH and CDR2 is LQKENI. The source was lymph node tissue, collected from a patient treated with anti-PD-1 therapy. This clonotype was sampled from a female donor with metastatic renal cell carcinoma. V usage is TRBV18 and J usage is TRBJ2-5; no clear D. The DNA for the CDR3 is TGTGCCAGCTCACCTCAAGAGACCCAGTACTTC. Protein product: CASSPQETQYF.